Following are 29 T cell receptor beta chains from one sample sequenced in a study of radiotherapy plus CTLA-4 blockade in lung cancer. Libraries were prepared by immunoSEQ multiplex PCR; TCRdb keeps only in-frame clonotypes and omits some of them. The sample lists tens of thousands of clones, roughly 85% occurring once. The source was peripheral blood, collected from a patient treated with radiotherapy plus ipilimumab. These receptors all stem from a human donor with non-small cell lung cancer that progressed on radiotherapy plus ipilimumab.

The genes are TRBV4-2 and TRBJ2-7; 9 positions match TRBD2. V lost 3 bases, J lost 5 bases, and 11 bases stayed unmatched. The CDR3 totals 16 residues. Per germline, CDR1 LGHNA and CDR2 YNFKEQ. CDR3 sequence: CASSHIIAGDCHEQYV. As DNA, the CDR3 is TGTGCCAGCAGCCACATTATAGCGGGAGACTGCCACGAGCAGTACGTC.

V gene TRBV6-6 combines with J gene TRBJ1-6; 9 positions agree with TRBD1. The CDR3 totals 15 residues. The V gene end was trimmed by 5 bases and the J gene end by 6 bases; junction bases not matched to a gene: 5. In germline, CDR1 is MNHNY, CDR2 SVGAGI (reference sequence). The DNA of the CDR3 is TGTGCCAGCAGTATAAACAGGGGGCGTAATTCACCCCTCCACTTT. Amino acids: CASSINRGRNSPLHF.

In this sample, this clone turned up once. CDR3 loop: CASSPQGLTNYGYTF. CDR3 bases: TGTGCCAGCAGTCCTCAGGGGCTAACTAACTATGGCTACACCTTC. The chain employs TRBV2 and TRBJ1-2, with a possible D match to TRBD1 (6 bases). The CDR3 totals 15 residues. Trimming stripped 5 bases from V and 0 bases from J, with 13 bases between. Germline-derived CDR1 and CDR2 are SNHLY and FYNNEI.

The chain joins TRBV6-5 to TRBJ2-1, with 8 bases lining up with TRBD2. Unmatched junction bases numbered 9, after V lost 2 bases and J lost 6 bases. Germline values: CDR1 MNHEY, CDR2 SVGAGI. The CDR3 consists of 16 residues. The DNA of the CDR3 is TGTGCCAGCAGTTACCATGCCGGGAGGGCCTCCAATGAGCAGTTCTTC. Translated, it gives CASSYHAGRASNEQFF.

The chain links TRBV6-5 to TRBJ2-3; 12 nucleotides agree with TRBD2. CDR1 and CDR2 from the germline V gene are MNHEY and SVGAGI. CDR3 length: 15 residues. V dropped 8 bases and J dropped 3; count of bases not matched to a gene: 6. The CDR3, as DNA: TGTGCCAGCTCCCTCGGACTAGCGGGGACAGATACGCAGTATTTT. It encodes CASSLGLAGTDTQYF.

The V gene is TRBV2, the J gene TRBJ2-7; 12 bases line up with TRBD2. The CDR3 spans 18 residues. Trimming cost V 4 bases and J 0 bases; bases outside gene matches: 10. Germline-derived CDR1 and CDR2 are SNHLY and FYNNEI. CDR3 DNA: TGTGCCAGCAGTGGGGGGCTAGCGGGAGGGCTACCCTCCTACGAGCAGTACTTC. Its protein is CASSGGLAGGLPSYEQYF. The full variable domain, its missing parts supplied by reference TRBV2 and TRBJ2-7, is EPEVTQTPSHQVTQMGQEVILRCVPISNHLYFYWYRQILGQKVEFLVSFYNNEISEKSEIFDDQFSVERPDGSNFTLKIRSTKLEDSAMYFCASSGGLAGGLPSYEQYFGPGTRLTVT.

V gene TRBV28 combines with J gene TRBJ2-5, with 8 nucleotides matching TRBD1. Per germline, CDR1 MDHEN and CDR2 SYDVKM. The CDR3 sequence is 16 residues long. Germline trimming cut 7 bases from V and 7 bases from J; bases unmatched to any gene: 17. CDR3 region: CASTPMKTGVLGTQYF. The DNA of the CDR3 is TGTGCCAGCACACCCATGAAGACAGGGGTATTAGGGACCCAGTACTTC.

This clone was detected only once. This rearrangement joins TRBV11-2 to TRBJ2-1, with 13 bases lining up with TRBD2. Germline V gene lookup returns CDR1 SGHAT and CDR2 FQNNGV. This CDR3 region has 17 residues. V shed 0 bases and J 7 bases; nucleotides not matched to a gene: 6. The CDR3 reads CASSLELAGGSRNEQFF. DNA for the CDR3: TGTGCCAGCAGCTTAGAACTAGCGGGAGGGTCCCGGAATGAGCAGTTCTTC. The entire variable domain, with the rest obtained from reference TRBV11-2 and TRBJ2-1, is as follows: EAGVAQSPRYKIIEKRQSVAFWCNPISGHATLYWYQQILGQGPKLLIQFQNNGVVDDSQLPKDRFSAERLKGVDSTLKIQPAKLEDSAVYLCASSLELAGGSRNEQFFGPGTRLTVL.

The chain recombines TRBV12-5 with TRBJ2-7; D unclear. Trimming took off 2 bases at V and 4 bases at J, with 9 bases between the two ends. This CDR3 contains 13 residues. Germline-derived CDR1 and CDR2 are LGHNT and FRNRAP. In nucleotides, the CDR3 is TGTGCTAGTGGTTTGACGTCGAGTTACGAGCAGTACTTC. It yields the protein CASGLTSSYEQYF.

The chain links TRBV10-2 to TRBJ1-4, with D possibly being TRBD1 (5 bases). This CDR3 comprises 16 residues. V dropped 4 bases and J dropped 7 bases, with 19 bases sitting between them. Germline CDR1 reads WSHSY; CDR2 reads SAAADI. In nucleotides, the CDR3 is TGCGCCAGCAGTGGACGTTGGGACGGCCAGGGTGAAAAACTGTTTTTT. Protein sequence: CASSGRWDGQGEKLFF.

The chain couples TRBV19 to TRBJ2-1, with D uncertain. The CDR3 is 11 amino acids. Trimming shortened V by 7 bases and J by 3 bases, and 4 bases separated the two germline ends. The germline gives CDR1 LNHDA, CDR2 SQIVND (reference sequence). The CDR3 sequence: CASTSYNEQFF. Written as DNA, the CDR3 is TGTGCCAGTACCAGCTACAATGAGCAGTTCTTC.

The chain combines TRBV10-3 with TRBJ2-1; D ambiguous. The CDR3 has 15 amino acids. The germline CDR1 and CDR2 sequences are ENHRY and SYGVKD. Trimming removed 0 bases from V and 1 base from J, with 7 bases in between. This CDR3 reads CAISESEPSYNEQFF. CDR3 coding DNA: TGTGCCATCAGTGAGTCGGAGCCGTCCTACAATGAGCAGTTCTTC.

The chain is built from TRBV2 and TRBJ1-2, with no clear D. The CDR3 sequence is 12 residues long. V was clipped by 6 bases and J by 7 bases, with 12 bases between them. CDR1 and CDR2 from the germline V gene are SNHLY and FYNNEI. The CDR3 coding sequence is TGTGCCAGCAGACCGGGCTGGTCTGGCTACACCTTC. Translation: CASRPGWSGYTF.

This chain uses TRBV27 with TRBJ2-7; 8 nucleotides line up with TRBD2. V shed 2 bases, J shed 1 base, and the junction held 4 bases outside the gene matches. This CDR3 spans 15 amino acids. Germline lookup yields CDR1 MNHEY and CDR2 SMNVEV (reference sequence). The CDR3 DNA reads TGTGCCAGCAGTTTAAGCGGGAGCCCGTCCTACGAGCAGTACGTC. As protein: CASSLSGSPSYEQYV.

The V gene is TRBV28, the J gene TRBJ2-5, with D maybe TRBD2 (6 bases). The CDR3 has 14 residues. Per the germline V gene, CDR1 is MDHEN and CDR2 is SYDVKM. The V and J ends lost 2 bases and 9 bases respectively, with 16 bases between them. CDR3 DNA: TGTGCCAGCAGTTTAACTGGGGGGAGATGGGCCCAGTACTTC. Protein product: CASSLTGGRWAQYF.

V usage is TRBV7-2 and J usage is TRBJ1-1; 7 bases are shared with TRBD1. The trim removed 0 bases at V and 8 bases at J, leaving 6 bases unmatched. Germline lookup yields CDR1 SGHTA and CDR2 FQGNSA. The CDR3 is 14 amino acids. The CDR3 DNA is TGTGCCAGCAGCTTAGCCCCTAAGACAGGGGAAGCTTTCTTT. Protein product: CASSLAPKTGEAFF.

The CDR3 nucleotides read TGTGCCAGCAGCTTAGATCCGGGGCGGAATGAAAAACTGTTTTTT. Amino acid sequence: CASSLDPGRNEKLFF. This chain connects TRBV11-3 to TRBJ1-4, with D possibly TRBD1 on 5 matching bases. V lost 0 bases to trimming and J lost 5 bases, with 10 bases between them. Germline assignment: CDR1 SGHNT and CDR2 YENEEA. CDR3 length: 15 residues.

J is TRBJ2-2 and V is TRBV5-5; TRBD1 agrees at 9 bases. The V gene end was trimmed by 3 bases and the J gene end by 0 bases; junction bases not matched to a gene: 0. CDR1 SGHKS and CDR2 YYEKEE come from the germline V gene (reference sequence). The CDR3 sequence is 15 residues long. The CDR3 DNA reads TGTGCCAGCAGCTGGACAGGGGCGAACACCGGGGAGCTGTTTTTT. This gives the protein CASSWTGANTGELFF. Complete variable domain (other parts from reference TRBV5-5 and TRBJ2-2): DAGVTQSPTHLIKTRGQQVTLRCSPISGHKSVSWYQQVLGQGPQFIFQYYEKEERGRGNFPDRFSARQFPNYSSELNVNALLLGDSALYLCASSWTGANTGELFFGEGSRLTVL.

The chain has TRBV13 and TRBJ2-3; D is unresolved. V lost 5 bases, J lost 1 base, and 10 bases lay in between. The CDR3 consists of 14 residues. From germline, CDR1 is PRHDT and CDR2 FYEKMQ (reference sequence). Written as DNA, the CDR3 is TGTGCCAGCAGCCGCCGGAGACGCACAGATACGCAGTATTTT. Its translation: CASSRRRRTDTQYF.

The V gene is TRBV30, the J gene TRBJ1-2, with 7 bases identical to TRBD1. Per germline, CDR1 GTSNPN and CDR2 SVGIG (reference sequence). With V trimmed by 2 bases and J by 8 bases, 11 bases remained unmatched. The CDR3 length is 14 residues. The CDR3 sequence: CAWSHMTGKEGYTF. DNA of the CDR3: TGTGCCTGGAGTCATATGACAGGGAAGGAAGGCTACACCTTC.

The J gene is TRBJ1-2, the V gene TRBV5-4; TRBD1 matches 7 bases. CDR1 is SGHNT, CDR2 YYREEE, per germline (reference sequence). This CDR3 contains 14 residues. Germline trimming cut 2 bases from V and 4 bases from J; bases unmatched to any gene: 5. The CDR3 sequence is CASSLHRGFYGYTF. The CDR3 nucleotides read TGTGCCAGCAGCTTACACAGGGGTTTCTATGGCTACACCTTC. The whole variable domain, filled in from reference TRBV5-4 and TRBJ1-2, reads ETGVTQSPTHLIKTRGQQVTLRCSSQSGHNTVSWYQQALGQGPQFIFQYYREEENGRGNFPPRFSGLQFPNYSSELNVNALELDDSALYLCASSLHRGFYGYTFGSGTRLTVV.

This clone occurred a few times. The chain combines TRBV16 with TRBJ1-1, with D perhaps TRBD1 (6 bases). Germline CDR1 and CDR2: KGHSY and FQNENV. The CDR3 runs to 15 residues. V was pared by 4 bases and J by 5 bases, with 17 bases between. Here the CDR3 DNA reads TGTGCCAGCAGCCGGACCGGGGTCCAGGGGACTGAAGCTTTCTTT. Protein product: CASSRTGVQGTEAFF.

The chain has TRBV28 and TRBJ1-2, with D perhaps TRBD1 (6 bases). Germline CDR1 is MDHEN and CDR2 is SYDVKM. The CDR3 length is 15 residues. The ends were cut back, 5 bases at V and 5 bases at J, with 18 bases in the middle. DNA of the CDR3: TGTGCCAGCAGTATGACAGGCCGAAGCAAGTATGGCTACACCTTC. Amino acids: CASSMTGRSKYGYTF.

CDR3 in DNA: TGTGCCAGCAGCTCGATGGGTTCCGGGAGTAAAGATACGCAGTATTTT. This translates into CASSSMGSGSKDTQYF. The genes are TRBV14 and TRBJ2-3, with a weak D call TRBD2 (6 bases). Germline V gene sequence: CDR1 SGHDN, CDR2 FVKESK. V lost 5 bases and J lost 5, with 20 bases in between. The CDR3 covers 16 residues.

The rearrangement joins TRBV9 to TRBJ2-3; TRBD1 matches at 12 bases. CDR1 SGDLS and CDR2 YYNGEE come from the germline V gene. CDR3 length equals 15 residues. Trimming removed 3 bases from V and 8 bases from J; junction bases left unmatched: 7. The CDR3 region has the DNA TGTGCCAGCAGCGGAGGGACAGGGGGCCTAGGTACGCAGTATTTT. Translated, it gives CASSGGTGGLGTQYF.

This rearrangement joins TRBV28 to TRBJ1-2; a weak D match, TRBD1 (6 bases). V was trimmed by 5 bases and J by 7 bases, leaving 11 bases between them. CDR3 length: 12 amino acids. Per the germline V gene, CDR1 is MDHEN and CDR2 is SYDVKM. The CDR3 DNA reads TGTGCCAGCAGTCGACAGGATGGTGGCTACACCTTC. As protein: CASSRQDGGYTF.

The chain joins TRBV19 to TRBJ2-1; no reliable D call. V was clipped by 5 bases and J by 0 bases, with 8 bases between them. CDR1 and CDR2 from the germline V gene are LNHDA and SQIVND (reference sequence). The CDR3 totals 14 residues. The chain's CDR3 is CASSFRSSYNEQFF. CDR3 sequence (DNA): TGTGCCAGTAGTTTTCGGAGCTCCTACAATGAGCAGTTCTTC.

This clone has only a few counts. The chain uses TRBV7-8 and TRBJ2-3; 13 bases are a match to TRBD2. The CDR3 covers 16 residues. V lost 2 bases, J lost 5 bases, and 4 bases stayed unmatched. Germline loops: CDR1 SGHVS, CDR2 FQNEAQ. The DNA of the CDR3 is TGTGCCAGCAGCTTAAGGACTAGCGGGAGTCGAGATACGCAGTATTTT. Its translation is CASSLRTSGSRDTQYF.

The rearrangement links TRBV19 to TRBJ1-1; D unresolved. The V gene lost 3 bases and the J gene lost 4 bases, with 12 bases spanning the gap. Germline lookup yields CDR1 LNHDA and CDR2 SQIVND (reference sequence). The CDR3 extends over 14 amino acids. The CDR3 here is CASSIEVKGTEAFF. The CDR3, as DNA: TGTGCCAGTAGTATTGAAGTCAAGGGCACTGAAGCTTTCTTT.